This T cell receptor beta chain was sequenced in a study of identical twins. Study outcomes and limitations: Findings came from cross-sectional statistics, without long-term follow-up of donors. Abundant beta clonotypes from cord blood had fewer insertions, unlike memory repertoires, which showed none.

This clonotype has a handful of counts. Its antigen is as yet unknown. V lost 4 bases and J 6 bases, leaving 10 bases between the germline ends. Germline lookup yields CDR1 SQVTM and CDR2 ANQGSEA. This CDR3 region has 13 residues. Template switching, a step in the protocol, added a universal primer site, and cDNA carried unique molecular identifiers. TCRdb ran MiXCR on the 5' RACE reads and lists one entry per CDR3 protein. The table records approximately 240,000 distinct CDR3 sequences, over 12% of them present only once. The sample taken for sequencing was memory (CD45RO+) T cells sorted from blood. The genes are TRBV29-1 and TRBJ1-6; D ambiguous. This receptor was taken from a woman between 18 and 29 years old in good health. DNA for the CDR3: TGCAGCGTTGGTCAGTCAATTAATTCACCCCTCCACTTT. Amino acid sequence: CSVGQSINSPLHF.